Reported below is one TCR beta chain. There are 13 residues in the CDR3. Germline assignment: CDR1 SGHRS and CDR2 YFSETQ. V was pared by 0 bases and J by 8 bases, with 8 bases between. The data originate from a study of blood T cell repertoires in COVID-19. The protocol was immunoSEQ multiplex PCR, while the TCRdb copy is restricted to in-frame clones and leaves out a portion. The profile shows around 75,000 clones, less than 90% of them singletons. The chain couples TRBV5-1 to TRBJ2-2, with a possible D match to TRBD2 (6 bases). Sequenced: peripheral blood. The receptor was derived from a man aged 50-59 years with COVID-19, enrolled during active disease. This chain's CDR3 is CASSLDGTGELFF. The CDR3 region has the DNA TGCGCCAGCAGCTTGGACGGGACTGGGGAGCTGTTTTTT.